These T cell receptor beta chains were read from a single sample in a study of blood T cells in healthy people across ages. Using its own MiXCR run on the 5' RACE reads, TCRdb lists one record per CDR3 protein. The sample records roughly 1,300,000 distinct CDR3 sequences, roughly 60% being singletons. The specimen was blood. Every receptor here comes from a man younger than 35 in good health. Both conserved end residues are part of each CDR3. D genes are given only for firm matches. The size field is filled for only some rows; it gives once, few, many or a size class.

d_call,clone_size,j_call,v_call,cdr3_nt,cdr3_aa
.,.,TRBJ2-4,TRBV15,TGTGCCACCAGCAGAGGACAGGCCTCCTCCAAAAACATTCAGTACTTC,CATSRGQASSKNIQYF
.,.,TRBJ1-2,TRBV29-1,TGCGGCGTTGAAGTGCCAGGGGTCGGCTACACCTTC,CGVEVPGVGYTF
.,.,TRBJ1-1,TRBV6-1,TGTGCCAACGAACCCTTGGGGGGAACGAACACTGAAGCTTTCTTT,CANEPLGGTNTEAFF
TRBD1,.,TRBJ2-4,TRBV13,TGTGCCAGCAGCTTCGGGGACAGCAAAAACATTCAGTACTTC,CASSFGDSKNIQYF
.,few,TRBJ2-7,TRBV4-3,TGCGCCAGCAGCCTCACGCGCTATTTCTACGAGCAGTACTTC,CASSLTRYFYEQYF
.,.,TRBJ1-1,TRBV4-2,TGTGCCAGCAGCCAAGTCTTGTCAGAAACTGGGAACACTGAAGCTTTCTTT,CASSQVLSETGNTEAFF
TRBD2,.,TRBJ2-5,TRBV9,TGTGCCAGCAGCCCCAGGACTAGCGGGAGTTTTCGGCAGTACTTC,CASSPRTSGSFRQYF
.,few,TRBJ2-1,TRBV4-1,TGCGCCAGCAGCCAAGAATCCGGGTTAAGCTCCTACAATGAGCAGTTCTTC,CASSQESGLSSYNEQFF
TRBD2,few,TRBJ2-3,TRBV7-8,TGTGCCAGCAGCTTACGCGGACTAGCGGGGTTCACAGATACGCAGTATTTT,CASSLRGLAGFTDTQYF
.,.,TRBJ2-1,TRBV6-5,TGTGCCAGCAGTTCCAACATATGGCGGGGCGAGCAGTTCTTC,CASSSNIWRGEQFF
TRBD2,few,TRBJ2-3,TRBV9,TGTGCCAGCAGCGTCCTAGCGGGAGGGCGTCGCACAGATACGCAGTATTTT,CASSVLAGGRRTDTQYF
.,few,TRBJ2-7,TRBV5-1,TGCGCCAGCAGCATTAATCCCTACGAGCAGTACTTC,CASSINPYEQYF
.,few,TRBJ2-5,TRBV29-1,TGCAGCGTTCTTGCTGCGACCCAGGAGACCCAGTACTTC,CSVLAATQETQYF
.,.,TRBJ1-4,TRBV4-1,TGCGCCAGCAGCCAAGACACCCAAAGCGGAACTAATGAAAAACTGTTTTTT,CASSQDTQSGTNEKLFF
.,.,TRBJ1-2,TRBV7-2,TGTGCCAGCAGCTTATGGTTGGGCTACACCTTC,CASSLWLGYTF
.,.,TRBJ1-2,TRBV29-1,TGCAGCGTTGGAGGCGGGACAAGGGAAAACTATGGCTACACCTTC,CSVGGGTRENYGYTF
TRBD2,.,TRBJ2-2,TRBV27,TGTGCCAGCAGGGGCGGGGGGTTCACCGGGGAGCTGTTTTTT,CASRGGGFTGELFF
.,.,TRBJ1-2,TRBV20-1,TGCAGTGCTAGACAGGGTGGCTATGGCTACACCTTC,CSARQGGYGYTF
.,.,TRBJ2-6,TRBV15,TGTGCCACCAGCAGAGATTCTGGGGCCAACGTCCTGACTTTC,CATSRDSGANVLTF
.,.,TRBJ1-4,TRBV20-1,TGCAGTGCTGTGAGGAGCTCGACAACTAATGAAAAACTGTTTTTT,CSAVRSSTTNEKLFF
.,.,TRBJ1-4,TRBV4-1,TGCGCCAGCAGCCAATTCAGGCGTGAAAAACTGTTTTTT,CASSQFRREKLFF
TRBD1,.,TRBJ1-6,TRBV6-1,TGTGCCAGCAGTTCGACAGGGCCCATTTCACCCCTCCACTTT,CASSSTGPISPLHF
TRBD1,.,TRBJ2-2,TRBV7-2,TGTGCCAGCAGCGTCAGGGGGCTTAACACCGGGGAGCTGTTTTTT,CASSVRGLNTGELFF
TRBD2,.,TRBJ2-7,TRBV3-1,TGTGCCAGCAGCGAGGGACTAGCGGGGGTGTACGAGCAGTACTTC,CASSEGLAGVYEQYF
TRBD2,.,TRBJ2-2,TRBV15,TGTGCCACCAGCAAAGATGGGAGGGTCGGGGAGCTGTTTTTT,CATSKDGRVGELFF
TRBD2,few,TRBJ2-1,TRBV12-3/TRBV12-4,TGTGCCAGCAGTTTACTCGGGCGGGAGGGTAATGAGCAGTTCTTC,CASSLLGREGNEQFF
.,.,TRBJ2-1,TRBV4-3,TGCGCCAGCAGCCAAGATTTAAGGGGGGCGACGCAAGAGACCCAGTTCTTC,CASSQDLRGATQETQFF
.,.,TRBJ2-7,TRBV4-2,TGTGCCAGCAGCCAAGATCCACGGGGCGGAACCTTCTACGAGCAGTACTTC,CASSQDPRGGTFYEQYF
TRBD1,.,TRBJ1-2,TRBV27,TGTGCCAGCAGTTTTCAAGGACAGGGAAACGACTATGGCTACACCTTC,CASSFQGQGNDYGYTF
TRBD2,.,TRBJ2-5,TRBV3-1,TGTGCCAGCAGCCAAGATAGAACGGGAGGGCCCAGGGAGACCCAGTACTTC,CASSQDRTGGPRETQYF
.,.,TRBJ1-4,TRBV29-1,TGCAGCGTCGCAAAGCAAGGGATGCGGGGTGAAAAACTGTTTTTT,CSVAKQGMRGEKLFF
TRBD2,.,TRBJ2-3,TRBV12-3/TRBV12-4,TGTGCCAGCAGCCGATTGAGCGGGAGCGGAGATACGCAGTATTTT,CASSRLSGSGDTQYF
.,few,TRBJ2-1,TRBV13,TGTGCCAGCAGCTTAGGGGGGGTGCACAATGAGCAGTTCTTC,CASSLGGVHNEQFF
.,.,TRBJ2-3,TRBV29-1,TGCAGCGTCCTGGGGATGACTAGCACAGATACGCAGTATTTT,CSVLGMTSTDTQYF
TRBD2,.,TRBJ2-5,TRBV12-3/TRBV12-4,TGTGCCAGTCGGCCTAGCGGGGGGGCGGAGGAGACCCAGTACTTC,CASRPSGGAEETQYF
.,.,TRBJ2-4,TRBV12-5,TGTGCTAGTGGTTTGGTGCCTCCGTTTGACTCCATTCAGTACTTC,CASGLVPPFDSIQYF
.,few,TRBJ2-6,TRBV4-1,TGCGCCAGCAGCCAAGACCAGACAGGATTCCGAGCTGGGGCCAACGTCCTGACTTTC,CASSQDQTGFRAGANVLTF
TRBD2,.,TRBJ2-2,TRBV7-9,TGTGCCAGCAGCCCCCTGAGCGGGGGGTTGGAGCTGTTTTTT,CASSPLSGGLELFF
.,.,TRBJ2-7,TRBV20-1,TGCAGTGCTGGGGAGACACTTAGCTCCTACGAGCAGTACTTC,CSAGETLSSYEQYF
.,.,TRBJ1-5,TRBV29-1,TGCAGCGATTTACAGGGAAAGGGCAATCAGCCCCAGCATTTT,CSDLQGKGNQPQHF
.,.,TRBJ1-4,TRBV2,TGTGCCAGCAGTGAACACCCACCCAGTGCAACTAATGAAAAACTGTTTTTT,CASSEHPPSATNEKLFF
.,few,TRBJ2-6,TRBV5-1,TGCGCCAGCAGCTTGGAGGAGGGGTTGGGGGCCAACGTCCTGACTTTC,CASSLEEGLGANVLTF
.,.,TRBJ2-7,TRBV6-1,TGCGCCAGCAGTGAAGCGCGTGGTCGGGGGCCTACCTACGAGCAGTACTTC,CASSEARGRGPTYEQYF
.,few,TRBJ2-7,TRBV6-6,TGTGCCAGCAGGCCAAACCAGGGGGGCGAGCAGTACTTC,CASRPNQGGEQYF
TRBD2,.,TRBJ2-3,TRBV7-9,TGTGCCAGCAGCTTATTTGAACTAGCGGGGTCGCGGTATTTT,CASSLFELAGSRYF
TRBD2,once,TRBJ2-3,TRBV2,TGTGCCAGCAGTGGGACTAGCGGGAGGGCCAGTGCGCTAGGAGATACGCAGTATTTT,CASSGTSGRASALGDTQYF
TRBD2,.,TRBJ2-4,TRBV27,TGTGCCAGCGGAAAGGGGGGCGGGAGGATACATCTAGCCAAAAACATTCAGTACTTC,CASGKGGGRIHLAKNIQYF
TRBD1,.,TRBJ2-1,TRBV4-2,TGTGCCAGCAGCCAAGGGGGCAGGGGGCCGGAGAGTGAGCAGTTCTTC,CASSQGGRGPESEQFF
.,few,TRBJ2-4,TRBV29-1,TGCAGCGTAACCCCGTCGGGTGATGACATTCAGTACTTC,CSVTPSGDDIQYF
.,.,TRBJ1-5,TRBV4-1,TGCGCCAGCAGCCAAGTGGGGGTCAATCAGCCCCAGCATTTT,CASSQVGVNQPQHF